This TCR beta chain was identified in a study of CD8 T cells in ankylosing spondylitis. Quantitative molecular-barcoded 5'-RACE generated the TCR beta libraries. TCRdb used MiXCR to reprocess the 5' RACE reads, holding one entry per CDR3 protein. The top ten hold approximately 3.3% of the sample, which has 100,000 to 150,000 distinct CDR3 sequences, 7% to 10% seen once. This clonotype was counted ten times or more. Antigen: not known. V lost 0 bases to trimming and J lost 1 base, with 8 bases between them. Germline loops: CDR1 SGHRS, CDR2 YFSETQ. The CDR3 has 14 residues. Study results and caveats: Seemingly characteristic of ankylosing spondylitis blood was a TCR beta motif consisting of about 8 highly homologous variants. Existing reports had already noted some motif variants in reactive arthritis synovial fluid and blood.

The sample was blood, either unsorted or a sorted T cell fraction (not recorded which). This chain joins TRBV5-1 and TRBJ2-7; D gene uncertain. The receptor's source is a male donor with ankylosing spondylitis or in good health (not recorded which). The CDR3 region has the DNA TGCGCCAGCAGCTTGGCCTGGTCTTCCTACGAGCAGTACTTC. Protein product: CASSLAWSSYEQYF.